These T cell receptor beta chains were read from a single sample in a study of CD8+ T cells in alopecia areata. The assay was immunoSEQ multiplex PCR, and TCRdb's table has in-frame clones only and misses some. This table has over 150,000 clones, just over 55% appearing once. The sequencing sample was made of CD8+ T cells sorted from blood. The receptors derive from a human donor in good health. Each CDR3 is given with its conserved first and last residue. The D gene is left open where the match is weak. The size of a clone is reported for some rows only, either as once, few or many, or as a class for expanded clones.

size,J,D,V,CDR3,DNA
.,TRBJ2-5,TRBD2,TRBV4-2,CASSQMRGAVETQYF,TGTGCCAGCAGCCAAATGCGGGGGGCAGTAGAGACCCAGTACTTC
.,TRBJ2-5,.,TRBV27,CASSLSGPEETQYF,TGTGCCAGCAGTTTATCGGGCCCCGAGGAGACCCAGTACTTC
few,TRBJ2-1,.,TRBV27,CASSLSVSYNEQFF,TGTGCCAGCAGTTTATCGGTCTCCTACAATGAGCAGTTCTTC
few,TRBJ2-6,TRBD1,TRBV5-4,CASSPGGTGLSGANVLTF,TGTGCCAGCAGCCCCGGAGGGACAGGGCTTTCTGGGGCCAACGTCCTGACTTTC
.,TRBJ1-1,.,TRBV27,CASSLGSGMNTEAFF,TGTGCCAGCAGTTTAGGGTCAGGGATGAACACTGAAGCTTTCTTT
.,TRBJ2-2,.,TRBV13,CASSDGQIGRELFF,TGTGCCAGCAGCGACGGACAGATCGGAAGGGAGCTGTTTTTT
.,TRBJ2-3,.,TRBV6-5,CATGDWGVSTDTQYF,TGTGCCACCGGAGACTGGGGGGTTAGCACAGATACGCAGTATTTT
.,TRBJ1-2,.,TRBV5-1,CASSLNRDDGYTF,TGCGCCAGCAGCCTCAACAGGGATGATGGCTACACCTTC
.,TRBJ2-3,.,TRBV29-1,CSVEDREGTDTQYF,TGCAGCGTTGAAGATCGAGAGGGCACAGATACGCAGTATTTT
.,TRBJ1-2,.,TRBV11-2,CASSLGGFYGYTF,TGTGCCAGCAGCTTAGGAGGTTTCTATGGCTACACCTTC
.,TRBJ2-7,.,TRBV2,CASTKSTAEQYF,TGTGCCAGCACGAAGTCAACGGCCGAGCAGTACTTC
.,TRBJ2-5,.,TRBV15,CATSETPGGDETQYF,TGTGCCACCAGCGAGACCCCCGGAGGTGACGAGACCCAGTACTTC
.,TRBJ1-6,.,TRBV27,CASSSHRVRKTPLHF,TGTGCCAGCAGTTCCCACCGGGTTCGGAAAACACCCCTCCACTTT
many,TRBJ2-1,.,TRBV27,CASTRVGPDNEQFF,TGTGCCAGCACGAGAGTGGGCCCAGACAATGAGCAGTTCTTC
.,TRBJ2-7,TRBD2,TRBV7-9,CASIPGGYEQYF,TGTGCCAGCATCCCGGGGGGCTACGAGCAGTACTTC
.,TRBJ1-2,TRBD1,TRBV6-5,CASSYGQGDYGYTF,TGTGCCAGCAGTTACGGACAGGGGGACTATGGCTACACCTTC
.,TRBJ2-6,TRBD2,TRBV10-3,CATKGERGSSGANVLTF,TGTGCCACGAAAGGGGAGCGGGGGAGCTCTGGGGCCAACGTCCTGACTTTC
.,TRBJ1-2,.,TRBV9,CASRYPGGYTF,TGTGCCAGCAGGTATCCGGGGGGCTACACCTTC
.,TRBJ1-2,.,TRBV29-1,CSVEGDGKPTNYGYTF,TGCAGCGTTGAGGGGGACGGGAAGCCAACTAACTATGGCTACACCTTC
.,TRBJ1-1,.,TRBV29-1,CSVEDRDTEAFF,TGCAGCGTTGAAGATCGGGACACTGAAGCTTTCTTT
.,TRBJ1-5,.,TRBV27,CASSFSHAGRNQPQHF,TGTGCCAGCAGTTTCTCTCACGCGGGCCGGAATCAGCCCCAGCATTTT
.,TRBJ2-7,TRBD2,TRBV7-8,CASSLPSGGSGGNSYEQYF,TGTGCCAGCAGCTTACCGTCCGGGGGAAGCGGGGGGAACTCCTACGAGCAGTACTTC
.,TRBJ2-5,.,TRBV15,CATSRDGLNQETQYF,TGTGCCACCAGCCGGGACGGGCTCAATCAAGAGACCCAGTACTTC
.,TRBJ2-7,TRBD1,TRBV29-1,CSVETDRAYEQYF,TGCAGCGTTGAAACGGACAGGGCCTACGAGCAGTACTTC
.,TRBJ1-2,.,TRBV30,CAWRPRGSGYGYTF,TGTGCCTGGAGACCCAGGGGTTCTGGCTATGGCTACACCTTC
.,TRBJ2-4,.,TRBV5-1,CASSLELAKNIQYF,TGCGCCAGCAGCTTGGAGTTAGCCAAAAACATTCAGTACTTC
.,TRBJ2-7,TRBD2,TRBV9,CASSAGTHPAGEQYF,TGTGCCAGCAGCGCCGGGACTCACCCAGCGGGAGAGCAGTACTTC
.,TRBJ2-5,TRBD2,TRBV29-1,CSVEAAGGLYQETQYF,TGCAGCGTTGAAGCAGCGGGGGGCCTGTACCAAGAGACCCAGTACTTC
.,TRBJ1-1,TRBD1,TRBV14,CASSLRTGNTEAFF,TGTGCCAGCAGCCTAAGGACAGGGAACACTGAAGCTTTCTTT
.,TRBJ2-5,TRBD1,TRBV27,CASSGDRTQETQYF,TGTGCCAGCAGTGGGGACAGGACTCAAGAGACCCAGTACTTC
.,TRBJ1-1,.,TRBV4-2,CASSQEEGGSGTEAFF,TGTGCCAGCAGCCAAGAAGAAGGGGGAAGCGGCACTGAAGCTTTCTTT
few,TRBJ2-5,.,TRBV7-9,CASRPTTAQETQYF,TGTGCCAGCAGACCCACCACAGCGCAAGAGACCCAGTACTTC
.,TRBJ2-3,.,TRBV6-4,CASSVAEGTDTQYF,TGTGCCAGCAGTGTCGCCGAAGGTACAGATACGCAGTATTTT
.,TRBJ1-1,.,TRBV11-2,CASSRTVGRKHTEAFF,TGTGCCAGCAGCCGGACTGTGGGCCGCAAGCACACTGAAGCTTTCTTT
.,TRBJ2-3,TRBD1,TRBV19,CASSILGQNTDTQYF,TGTGCCAGTAGTATTCTGGGACAGAACACAGATACGCAGTATTTT
.,TRBJ2-1,TRBD2,TRBV9,CASSISGGESYNEQFF,TGTGCCAGCAGCATTAGCGGGGGGGAAAGCTACAATGAGCAGTTCTTC
.,TRBJ1-1,.,TRBV6-6,CASSLTVNTEAFF,TGTGCCAGCAGTTTGACAGTGAACACTGAAGCTTTCTTT
.,TRBJ1-2,TRBD1,TRBV9,CASSPTGGFGYTF,TGTGCCAGCAGCCCGACAGGGGGCTTTGGCTACACCTTC
.,TRBJ1-2,.,TRBV29-1,CSVASGEGYTF,TGCAGCGTTGCAAGCGGGGAGGGCTACACCTTC
.,TRBJ1-2,.,TRBV30,CAWSFMERGYTF,TGTGCCTGGAGTTTCATGGAGAGAGGCTACACCTTC
.,TRBJ1-1,.,TRBV5-1,CASSLPGPEAFF,TGCGCCAGCAGCTTGCCAGGGCCTGAAGCTTTCTTT
.,TRBJ2-3,.,TRBV6-5,CASSSVDDTQYF,TGTGCCAGTTCCAGCGTGGATGATACGCAGTATTTT
once,TRBJ2-4,.,TRBV27,CASSLGGVGNIQYF,TGTGCCAGCAGTCTAGGGGGTGTGGGAAACATTCAGTACTTC
.,TRBJ1-1,.,TRBV30,CAWSQPVRTMAAFF,TGTGCCTGGAGCCAACCGGTGCGGACCATGGCAGCTTTCTTT
few,TRBJ1-1,.,TRBV14,CASSSRRDTEAFF,TGTGCCAGCAGCTCCCGCCGGGACACTGAAGCTTTCTTT
.,TRBJ2-5,.,TRBV2,CARYQETQYF,TGTGCCAGATACCAAGAGACCCAGTACTTC
once,TRBJ2-6,TRBD1,TRBV2,CASIEDRGYLSGANVLTF,TGTGCCAGCATTGAAGACAGGGGGTACCTTTCTGGGGCCAACGTCCTGACTTTC
.,TRBJ1-1,.,TRBV7-9,CASSLSIGGRTEAFF,TGTGCCAGCAGCCTTAGCATCGGGGGAAGGACTGAAGCTTTCTTT
.,TRBJ1-5,TRBD1,TRBV27,CASSLVTGDQPQHF,TGTGCCAGCAGTTTGGTGACAGGGGATCAGCCCCAGCATTTT
.,TRBJ1-5,.,TRBV7-9,CASSLEALSQPQHF,TGTGCCAGCAGCTTGGAGGCCTTAAGCCAGCCCCAGCATTTT
.,TRBJ2-7,.,TRBV7-9,CASSSPLAHEQYF,TGTGCCAGCAGCTCCCCCTTGGCTCACGAGCAGTACTTC
.,TRBJ2-1,TRBD1,TRBV5-6,CASSLRSLDRGKINEQFF,TGTGCCAGCAGCTTGCGTTCCTTGGACAGGGGAAAGATCAATGAGCAGTTCTTC
.,TRBJ2-5,.,TRBV6-1,CASGQGKETQYF,TGTGCCAGCGGCCAGGGGAAAGAGACCCAGTACTTC
.,TRBJ2-3,TRBD2,TRBV4-1,CASSQLLAGGADTQYF,TGCGCCAGCAGCCAACTTTTAGCGGGGGGCGCAGATACGCAGTATTTT
.,TRBJ2-2,TRBD2,TRBV4-2,CASSQVAGANTGELFF,TGTGCCAGCAGCCAAGTAGCGGGGGCGAACACCGGGGAGCTGTTTTTT
.,TRBJ2-7,.,TRBV13,CASSPRGGSGEQYF,TGTGCCAGCAGCCCCCGAGGGGGATCTGGCGAGCAGTACTTC
.,TRBJ1-2,.,TRBV4-1,CASSPQHRSGYGYTF,TGCGCCAGCAGCCCCCAACATAGGTCGGGCTATGGCTACACCTTC
.,TRBJ1-1,.,TRBV9,CASSFGGDTEAFF,TGTGCCAGCAGCTTCGGCGGGGATACTGAAGCTTTCTTT